A single T cell receptor (beta chain) is shown here with its context. These data come from a study of blood T cells in healthy people across ages. Primed by a sample-barcoded 5' primer and a J-beta primer mix, a second PCR proceeded for about 6 to 11 cycles. Each of the cDNA molecules was tagged by a template-switch adaptor with 12 random nucleotides. Each sample provided no less than 3 million CDR3-containing paired-end reads. TCRdb processed the 5' RACE reads anew with MiXCR; each CDR3 protein has one entry. The sample has about 1.7 million distinct CDR3 sequences, under 30% seen once. This clonotype was obtained from a woman aged 25 to 39 in good health. Material: blood.

CDR3 sequence: CASSLALVRGGTDTQYF. For the CDR3, the DNA is TGTGCCAGCAGCTTAGCGCTCGTTAGGGGGGGTACAGATACGCAGTATTTT. The J gene is TRBJ2-3, the V gene TRBV7-2; a weak D match, TRBD2 (7 bases). Per germline, CDR1 SGHTA and CDR2 FQGNSA. Trimming took 0 bases from V and 3 from J, leaving 16 bases between them. The CDR3 runs 17 residues. The full variable domain, in which reference TRBV7-2 and TRBJ2-3 provide the parts outside the CDR3, is GAGVSQSPSNKVTEKGKDVELRCDPISGHTALYWYRQSLGQGLEFLIYFQGNSAPDKSGLPSDRFSAERTGGSVSTLTIQRTQQEDSAVYLCASSLALVRGGTDTQYFGPGTRLTVL.